A single sample is the source of the 20 T cell receptor beta chains below, sequenced in a study of T cells after yellow fever vaccination. In TCRdb, the 5' RACE reads were re-called with MiXCR into one record per CDR3 protein. The sample lists around 100,000 distinct CDR3 sequences, around 8% occurring once. The input for sequencing was CD8+ T cells sorted from PBMCs, taken 45 days after the yellow fever booster vaccination. These receptors were taken from a man aged 25-40 years who received the YFV17D yellow fever vaccine.

The table lists this clonotype with many counts. This chain joins TRBV6-2 or TRBV6-3 and TRBJ1-2; 7 bases align to TRBD1. Germline CDR1 is MNHEY and CDR2 is SVGEGT. The V and J ends lost 1 base and 4 bases, in that order; junction bases with no gene match: 21. The CDR3 totals 20 residues. The CDR3 sequence: CASSYLPSGARGELVYGYTF. The DNA for the CDR3 is TGTGCCAGCAGTTACTTACCCAGTGGGGCCAGGGGGGAACTGGTCTATGGCTACACCTTC.

This clonotype was detected only a few times. The CDR3 reads CASNEGGVSYNEQFF. The CDR3 nucleotides read TGTGCCAGCAACGAGGGGGGGGTCTCCTACAATGAGCAGTTCTTC. J is TRBJ2-1 and V is TRBV7-8; D may be TRBD2 (7 bases). Germline V gene sequence: CDR1 SGHVS, CDR2 FQNEAQ. The CDR3 extends over 15 amino acids. Trimming cost V 7 bases and J 0 bases, with 13 bases left between them. The whole variable domain, filled in from reference TRBV7-8 and TRBJ2-1, reads GAGVSQSPRYKVAKRGQDVALRCDPISGHVSLFWYQQALGQGPEFLTYFQNEAQLDKSGLPSDRFFAERPEGSVSTLKIQRTQQEDSAVYLCASNEGGVSYNEQFFGPGTRLTVL.

This clonotype came up many times. The CDR3 is CASSQVLTGTSSNEQFF. In DNA form, the CDR3 reads TGTGCCAGCAGCCAGGTCTTAACCGGGACTAGCAGCAATGAGCAGTTCTTC. The rearrangement links TRBV4-2 to TRBJ2-1; 9 bases fit TRBD2. The CDR3 loop spans 17 amino acids. The V gene end was trimmed by 3 bases and the J gene end by 6 bases; junction bases not matched to a gene: 12. The V gene's germline CDR1 is LGHNA and CDR2 YNFKEQ.

The rearrangement joins TRBV15 to TRBJ2-7; a weak D match, TRBD1 (5 bases). The CDR3 is 15 residues long. Germline CDR1 reads LNHNV; CDR2 reads YYDKDF (reference sequence). The V and J ends lost 3 bases and 4 bases respectively, with 16 bases between them. The CDR3 loop is CATSRDMGEGYEQYF. The CDR3 DNA reads as TGTGCCACCAGCAGGGACATGGGCGAAGGATACGAGCAGTACTTC.

This clonotype occurred many times. The chain employs TRBV20-1 and TRBJ1-1, with D uncertain. Germline V CDR1 and CDR2: DFQATT, SNEGSKA (reference sequence). The CDR3 sequence is 9 residues long. The V end lost 6 bases, the J end lost 10 bases, and 9 bases lay between the germline ends. In DNA, the CDR3 is TGCAGTGCAAAACATGGAGCTTTCTTT. This translates into CSAKHGAFF.

This clonotype was recorded a few times. The chain recombines TRBV19 with TRBJ2-1, with TRBD2 matching over 12 bases. This CDR3 region has 15 residues. In germline, CDR1 is LNHDA, CDR2 SQIVND (reference sequence). V shed 7 bases and J 3 bases; nucleotides not matched to a gene: 4. DNA of the CDR3: TGTGCCAGTACCACGGGACTAGCGGGCTACAATGAGCAGTTCTTC. Encoded protein: CASTTGLAGYNEQFF.

The chain joins TRBV3-1 to TRBJ2-1; unclear D gene. This CDR3 is built from 12 residues. With 0 bases removed from V and 9 bases from J, the gap between germline ends came to 6 bases. In germline, CDR1 is LGHDT, CDR2 YNNKEL (reference sequence). The CDR3 here is CASSQERFEQFF. DNA for the CDR3: TGTGCCAGCAGCCAAGAAAGGTTTGAGCAGTTCTTC.

This clonotype was counted ten times or more. The rearrangement links TRBV14 to TRBJ2-7; maybe TRBD1 (5 bases). The CDR3 is 16 amino acids. Germline V gene lookup returns CDR1 SGHDN and CDR2 FVKESK. The germline V and J ends were trimmed by 3 bases and 0 bases, with 15 bases remaining between them. CDR3: CASSHHDSIPSYEQYF. For the CDR3, the DNA is TGTGCCAGCAGCCACCATGACAGCATCCCCTCCTACGAGCAGTACTTC.

This clonotype was seen ten or more times. The genes are TRBV6-5 and TRBJ1-5; D gene ambiguous. This CDR3 is 15 amino acids long. Germline V gene data show CDR1 as MNHEY and CDR2 as SVGAGI. V lost 0 bases and J lost 6, with 12 bases in between. CDR3 nucleotides: TGTGCCAGCAGTTACTCCTTGGAGGGAGGTCAGCCCCAGCATTTT. It specifies CASSYSLEGGQPQHF.

In its sample, this clonotype was seen a few times. This CDR3 is CASRTQAGASYNEQFF. The CDR3 coding sequence is TGTGCCAGCAGGACCCAAGCGGGAGCCTCCTACAATGAGCAGTTCTTC. The rearrangement joins TRBV3-1 to TRBJ2-1; 8 bases match TRBD2. This CDR3 has 16 residues. The germline CDR1 and CDR2 sequences are LGHDT and YNNKEL (reference sequence). Germline trimming cut 6 bases from V and 0 bases from J; bases unmatched to any gene: 7.

As regards this clonotype: A read error may explain this, as a much larger clone is one base away. The chain couples TRBV10-2 to TRBJ2-5, with TRBD1 identical over 10 bases. The CDR3 sequence is 14 residues long. Trimming removed 10 bases from V and 0 bases from J; junction bases left unmatched: 5. Germline CDR1 reads WSHSY; CDR2 reads SAAADI. CDR3 sequence (DNA): TGCGCCAATCTGGACAGGGGGTACCAAGAGACCCAGTACTTC. Protein sequence: CANLDRGYQETQYF.

This clonotype was counted many times. The rearrangement uses TRBV7-8 and TRBJ2-1; D might be TRBD1 (7 bases). Germline V lookup: CDR1 SGHVS, CDR2 FQNEAQ. The CDR3 is made up of 17 amino acids. The germline V and J ends were trimmed by 5 bases and 4 bases, with 21 bases remaining between them. In DNA, the CDR3 is TGTGCCAGCAGCCCAACCCCTTCGGCAGGGGGGTACAATGAGCAGTTCTTC. Protein: CASSPTPSAGGYNEQFF. Together with reference TRBV7-8 and TRBJ2-1, the CDR3 gives the full variable domain: GAGVSQSPRYKVAKRGQDVALRCDPISGHVSLFWYQQALGQGPEFLTYFQNEAQLDKSGLPSDRFFAERPEGSVSTLKIQRTQQEDSAVYLCASSPTPSAGGYNEQFFGPGTRLTVL.

This clonotype turned up a few times. The rearrangement links TRBV11-2 to TRBJ2-1, with unresolved D. Germline CDR1 SGHAT, CDR2 FQNNGV. This CDR3 contains 11 residues. V lost 8 bases and J 5 bases, leaving 7 bases between the germline ends. CDR3 amino acids: CASGAHNEQFF. The CDR3 DNA reads TGTGCCAGCGGAGCACACAATGAGCAGTTCTTC.

This clonotype showed up many times. The CDR3: CSAGGKTAGELFF. The DNA of the CDR3 is TGCAGTGCTGGGGGAAAGACGGCCGGGGAGCTGTTTTTT. The chain has TRBV20-1 and TRBJ2-2; the D call may be TRBD1 or TRBD2 (5 bases each). Germline loops: CDR1 DFQATT, CDR2 SNEGSKA (reference sequence). V shed 5 bases and J shed 6 bases, with 13 bases lying between them. The CDR3 consists of 13 residues.

This clonotype was counted at least ten times. The genes are TRBV30 and TRBJ2-7, with 9 bases identical to TRBD1. Germline V gives CDR1 GTSNPN, CDR2 SVGIG (reference sequence). The CDR3 sequence is 11 residues long. Losses at the gene ends were 6 bases for V and 7 bases for J; bases not matched to a gene: 4. As DNA, the CDR3 is TGTGCCTGCCGGGACAGGGCAGAGCAGTACTTC. This codes for CACRDRAEQYF.

This clonotype has ten or more counts. The chain carries TRBV13 and TRBJ1-5, with 8 nucleotides matching TRBD1. The V gene end was trimmed by 5 bases and the J gene end by 4 bases; junction bases not matched to a gene: 7. The CDR3 spans 15 residues. In germline, CDR1 is PRHDT, CDR2 FYEKMQ (reference sequence). CDR3 loop: CASSIRDRPNQPQHF. In DNA, the CDR3 is TGTGCCAGCAGCATAAGGGACAGGCCTAATCAGCCCCAGCATTTT.

This clonotype has at least ten counts. The rearrangement joins TRBV27 to TRBJ1-5; D unresolved. The CDR3 is made up of 12 amino acids. V was cut by 5 bases and J by 7 bases, with 9 bases left in between. Germline CDR1 reads MNHEY; CDR2 reads SMNVEV (reference sequence). Here the CDR3 reads CASSPGGQPQHF. CDR3 coding DNA: TGTGCCAGCAGTCCAGGCGGGCAGCCCCAGCATTTT.

The V call is TRBV20-1, the J call TRBJ2-7, with TRBD2 identical over 7 bases. J gave up 7 bases and V 2 bases, and 20 bases lay outside the gene matches. Germline loops: CDR1 DFQATT, CDR2 SNEGSKA (reference sequence). The CDR3 runs to 17 residues. This CDR3 reads CSARQGRWWRGYIEQYF. CDR3 bases: TGCAGTGCTAGACAAGGGCGCTGGTGGCGGGGGTACATTGAGCAGTACTTC.

The chain joins TRBV29-1 to TRBJ2-3; 7 nucleotides align to TRBD1. Germline V lookup: CDR1 SQVTM, CDR2 ANQGSEA. The trim removed 7 bases at V and 5 bases at J, leaving 6 bases unmatched. CDR3 length: 12 residues. CDR3 DNA: TGCAGCGCCAGGGGGATTCAAGATACGCAGTATTTT. Its translation: CSARGIQDTQYF.

In its sample, this clonotype was seen many times. The V gene is TRBV20-1, the J gene TRBJ2-4; 13 bases align to TRBD2. Trimming took 0 bases from V and 8 from J; bases not matched to a gene: 4. Germline V gene sequence: CDR1 DFQATT, CDR2 SNEGSKA (reference sequence). This CDR3 is built from 15 residues. Here the CDR3 reads CSARDETSGGHIQYF. CDR3 DNA: TGCAGTGCTAGAGATGAGACTAGCGGGGGGCACATTCAGTACTTC.